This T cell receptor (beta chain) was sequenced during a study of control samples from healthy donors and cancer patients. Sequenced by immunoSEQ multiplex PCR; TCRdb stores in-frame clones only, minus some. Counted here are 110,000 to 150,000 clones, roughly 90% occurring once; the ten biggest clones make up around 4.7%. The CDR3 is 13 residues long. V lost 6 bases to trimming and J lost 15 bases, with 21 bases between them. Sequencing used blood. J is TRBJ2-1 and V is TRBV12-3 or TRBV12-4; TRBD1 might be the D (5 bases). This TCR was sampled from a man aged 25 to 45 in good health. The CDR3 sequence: CASRNHGHASRFF. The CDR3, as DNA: TGTGCCAGCAGAAACCATGGACACGCGAGTCGGTTCTTC.